Shown below are 13 T cell receptor beta chains from a single sample sequenced in a study of glioma-infiltrating T cells. Using RNA template, CDR3s of TCR alpha and beta were amplified with iRepertoire arm-PCR. One entry per CDR3 protein results from TCRdb running MiXCR on the multiplex PCR reads. The profile shows 100,000 to 150,000 distinct CDR3 sequences, 23% of them singletons. Sequencing was performed on glioma tissue, nonneoplastic brain tissue, or PBMCs (not recorded which). Receptor source: a human donor with low-grade glioma or glioblastoma, undergoing nonglioma brain surgery, or in good health (not recorded which).

V gene TRBV18 combines with J gene TRBJ2-2, with 7 bases lining up with TRBD2. Trimming removed 2 bases from V and 1 base from J; junction bases left unmatched: 1. The CDR3 has 15 amino acids. CDR1 is KGHSH, CDR2 LQKENI, per germline. The CDR3 nucleotides read TGTGCCAGCTCACCAGGACTAGGGAACACCGGGGAGCTGTTTTTT. It yields the protein CASSPGLGNTGELFF.

This clonotype was counted at least ten times. V is TRBV7-2 and J is TRBJ2-3; no firm D call. CDR1 is SGHTA, CDR2 FQGNSA, per germline. The V end lost 5 bases, the J end lost 4 bases, and 13 bases lay between the germline ends. The CDR3 extends over 14 amino acids. In DNA form, the CDR3 reads TGTGCCAGCAGCCTACAAGCCCATCCAGATACGCAGTATTTT. Protein product: CASSLQAHPDTQYF.

V and J are TRBV2 and TRBJ2-7; D uncertain. There are 15 residues in the CDR3. Germline CDR1 and CDR2: SNHLY and FYNNEI. Trimming took 4 bases from V and 2 from J, leaving 15 bases between them. CDR3 DNA: TGTGCCAGCAGTGCCGCCTTTTTAATAGCCTACGAGCAGTACTTC. The encoded protein is CASSAAFLIAYEQYF.

A few counts support this clonotype. CDR3 sequence (DNA): TGCGCCAGCAGCTTTGCTCCACTTTACGAGCAGTACTTC. Translated: CASSFAPLYEQYF. The chain uses TRBV5-1 and TRBJ2-7; unclear D gene. The length of the CDR3 is 13 residues. Germline assignment: CDR1 SGHRS and CDR2 YFSETQ. The V end was cut by 2 bases, the J end by 4 bases, with 10 bases between.

The genes are TRBV5-1 and TRBJ2-1, with 13 bases that match TRBD2. The CDR3 has 16 residues. The trim removed 0 bases at V and 7 bases at J, leaving 4 bases unmatched. Looked up from germline, CDR1 is SGHRS and CDR2 is YFSETQ. CDR3 sequence reads: CASSLGTSGRGNEQFF. The CDR3 nucleotides are TGCGCCAGCAGCTTGGGGACTAGCGGGAGAGGAAATGAGCAGTTCTTC.

At least ten counts were recorded for this clonotype. The chain combines TRBV4-3 with TRBJ1-5; a weak D match, TRBD1 (5 bases). V lost 2 bases and J 2 bases, leaving 19 bases between the germline ends. CDR1 is LGHNA and CDR2 is YSLEER in the germline V gene. This CDR3 has 18 residues. CDR3 in amino acids: CASSQSIGGKERNQPQHF. In nucleotides, the CDR3 is TGCGCCAGCAGCCAATCCATTGGGGGGAAGGAACGCAATCAGCCCCAGCATTTT.

This clonotype was recorded at least ten times. The chain links TRBV6-1 to TRBJ2-1; weak D call: TRBD2 (6 bases). Germline CDR1 MNHNS, CDR2 SASEGT. The germline V and J ends were trimmed by 8 bases and 1 base, with 12 bases remaining between them. The CDR3 is 14 amino acids. The CDR3 DNA reads as TGTGCCAGCGGAACAAGCGGGTCCTACAATGAGCAGTTCTTC. Its protein is CASGTSGSYNEQFF.

The V call is TRBV5-4, the J call TRBJ2-5, with 9 bases aligning to TRBD1. CDR1 is SGHNT and CDR2 is YYREEE in the germline V gene (reference sequence). The J segment lost 5 bases and the V segment lost 4 bases, leaving 6 bases of the junction unmatched. The CDR3 extends over 14 amino acids. The CDR3 bases are TGTGCCAGCAGCCGGGACAGGGTTCGTGAGACCCAGTACTTC. Translating it yields CASSRDRVRETQYF. Combining the CDR3 with reference TRBV5-4 and TRBJ2-5 gives the whole variable domain ETGVTQSPTHLIKTRGQQVTLRCSSQSGHNTVSWYQQALGQGPQFIFQYYREEENGRGNFPPRFSGLQFPNYSSELNVNALELDDSALYLCASSRDRVRETQYFGPGTRLLVL.

This clonotype was seen more than once but under ten times. This clone may be a read error of a much larger clone one base away. The chain employs TRBV7-9 and TRBJ2-3; a possible D gene is TRBD1 (5 bases). CDR3 length equals 13 residues. The germline CDR1 and CDR2 sequences are SEHNR and FQNEAQ (reference sequence). The chain's CDR3 is CASRLVGPDTQYF. The CDR3, as DNA: TGTGCCAGCCGCTTAGTGGGGCCAGATACGCAGTATTTT.

This rearrangement joins TRBV29-1 to TRBJ1-2; D remains unclear. Germline V lookup: CDR1 SQVTM, CDR2 ANQGSEA. The ends were cut back, 2 bases at V and 4 bases at J, with 14 bases in the middle. The CDR3 loop spans 14 amino acids. The chain's CDR3 is CSVETWRAGYGYTF. CDR3 DNA: TGCAGCGTTGAAACGTGGCGGGCGGGCTATGGCTACACCTTC.

This chain joins TRBV5-1 and TRBJ2-7, with D perhaps TRBD1 (6 bases). This CDR3 region has 17 residues. Germline V gives CDR1 SGHRS, CDR2 YFSETQ. V dropped 3 bases and J dropped 2 bases, with 21 bases sitting between them. The DNA of the CDR3 is TGCGCCAGCAGCTCGGGCGACGCCCCAGGGGTCCCCTACGAGCAGTACTTC. It specifies CASSSGDAPGVPYEQYF.

This clonotype was recorded many times. The rearrangement joins TRBV13 to TRBJ2-7, with TRBD2 matching 9 bases. J gave up 4 bases and V 8 bases, and 9 bases lay outside the gene matches. This CDR3 is built from 14 residues. In germline, CDR1 is PRHDT, CDR2 FYEKMQ (reference sequence). CDR3 sequence reads: CASASGTSTYEQYF. In DNA, the CDR3 is TGTGCCAGCGCCTCCGGGACTAGCACGTACGAGCAGTACTTC. The whole variable domain, filled in from reference TRBV13 and TRBJ2-7, reads AAGVIQSPRHLIKEKRETATLKCYPIPRHDTVYWYQQGPGQDPQFLISFYEKMQSDKGSIPDRFSAQQFSDYHSELNMSSLELGDSALYFCASASGTSTYEQYFGPGTRLTVT.

This clonotype was counted many times. The chain joins TRBV7-9 to TRBJ2-1; 7 bases map to TRBD2. Trimming at V came to 5 bases and at J to 6 bases, leaving 7 bases not matched to a gene. Germline V CDR1 and CDR2: SEHNR, FQNEAQ (reference sequence). The CDR3 runs 14 residues. The CDR3 loop reads CASSVSGTTNEQFF. For the CDR3, the DNA is TGTGCCAGCAGCGTATCCGGGACTACCAATGAGCAGTTCTTC.